This TCR beta chain was retrieved from a study of cytomegalovirus exposure and HLA in healthy donors. Study details: A data release that came early held roughly 90 million unique TCRs from HLA-typed donors. Genotyping of some 400 donors showed that 65% to 90% belonged to the Caucasian-associated ancestry cluster. Broader study findings: It was in a later analysis that TCR association rates were seen to vary by HLA locus, highest for DRB1 and lowest for HLA-C. Cytomegalovirus status, reportedly, was diagnosed with high specificity and sensitivity by the classifier.

This clone was counted between two and nine times. Its antigen is unidentified. The identical CDR3 is also encoded by other nucleotide sequences in the sample. This CDR3 comprises 13 residues. CDR1 is KGHSH and CDR2 is LQKENI in the germline V gene. The trim removed 3 bases at V and 3 bases at J, leaving 2 bases unmatched. 13 Jbeta primers and 60 Vbeta primers were used for the PCR. Repertoires were generated with immunoSEQ multiplex PCR, while TCRdb's copy carries only in-frame clones and drops some. The repertoire includes approximately 70,000 clones, about 70% of them detected once, and 7.5% to 9% sits in the top ten.

The rearrangement uses TRBV18 and TRBJ2-7; 7 bases are a match to TRBD1. Specimen: PBMCs. The sequence was obtained from a middle-aged man in good health and CMV-seropositive. The CDR3 nucleotides read TGTGCCAGCTCACCGGGACAGAACTACGAGCAGTACTTC. Translated: CASSPGQNYEQYF.